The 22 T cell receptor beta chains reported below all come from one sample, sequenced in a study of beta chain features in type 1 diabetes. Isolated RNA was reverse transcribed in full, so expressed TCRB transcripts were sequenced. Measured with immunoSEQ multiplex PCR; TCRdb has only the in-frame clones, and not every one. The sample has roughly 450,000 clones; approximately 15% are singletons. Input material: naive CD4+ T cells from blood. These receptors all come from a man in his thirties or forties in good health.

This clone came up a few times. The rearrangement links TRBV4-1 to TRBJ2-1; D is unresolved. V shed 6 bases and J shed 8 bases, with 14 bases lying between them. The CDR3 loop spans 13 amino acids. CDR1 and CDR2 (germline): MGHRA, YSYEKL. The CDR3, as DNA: TGCGCCAGCAGTCCCCGTAGGAAGGATGAGCAGTTCTTC. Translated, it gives CASSPRRKDEQFF.

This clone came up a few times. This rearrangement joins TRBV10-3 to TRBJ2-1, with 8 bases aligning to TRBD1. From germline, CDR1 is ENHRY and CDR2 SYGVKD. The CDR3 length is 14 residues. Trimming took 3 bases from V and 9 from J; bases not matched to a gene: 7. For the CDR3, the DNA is TGTGCCATCAGTGACCGTTCAGGGGGCACTGAGCAGTTCTTC. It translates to CAISDRSGGTEQFF.

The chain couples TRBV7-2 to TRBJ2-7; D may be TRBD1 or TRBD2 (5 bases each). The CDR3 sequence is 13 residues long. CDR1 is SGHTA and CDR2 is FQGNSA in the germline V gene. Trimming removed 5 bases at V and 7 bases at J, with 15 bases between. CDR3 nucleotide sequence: TGTGCCAGCAGCCCCGGGACGCCCCAAGAGCAGTACTTC. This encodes CASSPGTPQEQYF.

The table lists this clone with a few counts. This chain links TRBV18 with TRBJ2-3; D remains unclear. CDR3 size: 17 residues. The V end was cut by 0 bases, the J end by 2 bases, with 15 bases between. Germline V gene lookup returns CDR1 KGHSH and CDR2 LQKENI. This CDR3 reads CASSPPGQSSTTDTQYF. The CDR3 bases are TGTGCCAGCTCACCACCAGGCCAGAGCTCTACCACAGATACGCAGTATTTT.

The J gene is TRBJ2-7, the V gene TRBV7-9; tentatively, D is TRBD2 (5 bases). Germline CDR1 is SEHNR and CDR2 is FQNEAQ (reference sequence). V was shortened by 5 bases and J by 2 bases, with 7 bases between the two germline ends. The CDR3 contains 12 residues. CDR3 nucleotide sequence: TGTGCCAGCAGCCGGACTGCCTACGAGCAGTACGTC. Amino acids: CASSRTAYEQYV.

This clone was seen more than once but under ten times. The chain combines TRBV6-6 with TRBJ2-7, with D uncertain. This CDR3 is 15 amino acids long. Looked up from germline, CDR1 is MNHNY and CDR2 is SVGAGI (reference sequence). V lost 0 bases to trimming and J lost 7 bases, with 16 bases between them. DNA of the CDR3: TGTGCCAGCAGTTACTCGACGACGGGTGGTCGGGAGCAGTACTTC. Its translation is CASSYSTTGGREQYF.

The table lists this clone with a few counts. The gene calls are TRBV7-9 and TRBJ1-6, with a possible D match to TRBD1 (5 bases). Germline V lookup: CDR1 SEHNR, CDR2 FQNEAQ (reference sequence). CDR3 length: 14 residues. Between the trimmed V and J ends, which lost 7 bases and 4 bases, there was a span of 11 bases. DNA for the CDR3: TGTGCCAGCACCGGGACGGAATATAATTCACCCCTCCACTTT. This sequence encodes CASTGTEYNSPLHF.

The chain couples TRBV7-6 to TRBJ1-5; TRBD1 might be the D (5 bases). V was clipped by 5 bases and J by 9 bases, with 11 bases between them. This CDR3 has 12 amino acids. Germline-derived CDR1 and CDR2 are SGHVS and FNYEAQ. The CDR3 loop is CASSHPQGPQHF. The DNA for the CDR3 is TGTGCCAGCAGCCACCCTCAGGGGCCCCAGCATTTT.

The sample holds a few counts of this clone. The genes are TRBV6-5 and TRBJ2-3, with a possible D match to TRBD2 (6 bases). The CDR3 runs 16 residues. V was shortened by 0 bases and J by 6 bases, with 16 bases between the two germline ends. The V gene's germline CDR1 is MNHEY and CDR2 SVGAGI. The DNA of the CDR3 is TGTGCCAGCAGTTACTCGATAGTCGGGAGAGGGGATACGCAGTATTTT. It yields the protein CASSYSIVGRGDTQYF.

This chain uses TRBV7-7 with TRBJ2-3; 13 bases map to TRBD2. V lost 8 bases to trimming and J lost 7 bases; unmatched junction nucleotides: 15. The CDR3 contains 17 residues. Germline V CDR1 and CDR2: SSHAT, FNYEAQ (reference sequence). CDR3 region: CASAYGRLAGGLNTQYF. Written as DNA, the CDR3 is TGTGCCAGCGCCTATGGGAGACTAGCGGGGGGCCTGAATACGCAGTATTTT.

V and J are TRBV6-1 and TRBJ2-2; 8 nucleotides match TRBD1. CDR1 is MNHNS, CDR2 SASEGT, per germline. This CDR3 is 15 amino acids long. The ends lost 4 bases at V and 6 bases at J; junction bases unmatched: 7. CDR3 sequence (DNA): TGTGCCAGCAGTGTCCGGGACAGGCTTGCCGGGGAGCTGTTTTTT. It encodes CASSVRDRLAGELFF.

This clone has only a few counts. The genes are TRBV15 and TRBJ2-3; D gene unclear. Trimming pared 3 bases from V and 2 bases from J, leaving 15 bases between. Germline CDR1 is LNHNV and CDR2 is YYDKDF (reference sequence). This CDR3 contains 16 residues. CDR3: CATSRYLAGNTDTQYF. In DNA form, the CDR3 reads TGTGCCACCAGCAGGTACCTCGCAGGAAACACAGATACGCAGTATTTT. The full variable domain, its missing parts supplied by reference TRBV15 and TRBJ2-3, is DAMVIQNPRYQVTQFGKPVTLSCSQTLNHNVMYWYQQKSSQAPKLLFHYYDKDFNNEADTPDNFQSRRPNTSFCFLDIRSPGLGDTAMYLCATSRYLAGNTDTQYFGPGTRLTVL.

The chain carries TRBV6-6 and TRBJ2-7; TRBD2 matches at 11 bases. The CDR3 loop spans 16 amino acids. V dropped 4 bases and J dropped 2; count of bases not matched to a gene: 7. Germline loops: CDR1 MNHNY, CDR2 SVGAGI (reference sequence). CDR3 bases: TGTGCCAGCAGTTCCCGGGGACTAGCGGATACCTACGAGCAGTACGTC. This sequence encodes CASSSRGLADTYEQYV.

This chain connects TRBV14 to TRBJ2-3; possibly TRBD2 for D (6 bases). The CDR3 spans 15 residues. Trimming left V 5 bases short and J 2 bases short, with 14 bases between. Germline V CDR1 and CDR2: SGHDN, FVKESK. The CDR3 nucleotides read TGTGCCAGCAGCTCACTGCGGGAAGTCACAGATACGCAGTATTTT. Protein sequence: CASSSLREVTDTQYF.

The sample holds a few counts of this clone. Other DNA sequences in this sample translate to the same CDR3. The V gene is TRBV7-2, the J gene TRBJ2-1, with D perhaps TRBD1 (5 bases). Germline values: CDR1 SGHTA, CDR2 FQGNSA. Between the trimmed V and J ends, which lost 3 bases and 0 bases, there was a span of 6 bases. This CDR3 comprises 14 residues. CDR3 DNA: TGTGCCAGCAGCTTCGACAGCTCCTACAATGAGCAGTTCTTC. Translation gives CASSFDSSYNEQFF.

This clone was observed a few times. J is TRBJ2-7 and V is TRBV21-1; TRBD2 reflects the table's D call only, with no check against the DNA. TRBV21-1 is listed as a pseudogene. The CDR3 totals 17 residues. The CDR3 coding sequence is TGTGCCAGCAGCCTCCTGGCGATTAGGGGAGGGAACTACGAGCAGTACGTC. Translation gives CASSLLAIRGGNYEQYV.

CDR3 nucleotides: TGTGCCAGCAGCTTAGATTTCAATCGGAGGGATGAGCAGTTCTTC. It yields the protein CASSLDFNRRDEQFF. V and J are TRBV7-8 and TRBJ2-1; a possible D gene is TRBD2 (6 bases). V was pared by 1 base and J by 8 bases, with 15 bases between. CDR3 length: 15 amino acids. Germline values: CDR1 SGHVS, CDR2 FQNEAQ.

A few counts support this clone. The DNA of the CDR3 is TGCAGCGTCAGAGAGGGGGGGAATTGGGACAGGGTATGCGAGCAGTACGTC. This sequence encodes CSVREGGNWDRVCEQYV. V is TRBV29-1 and J is TRBJ2-7; 9 nucleotides line up with TRBD1. V gave up 6 bases and J gave up 6 bases; unmatched junction bases: 21. The CDR3 covers 17 residues. Germline CDR1 is SQVTM and CDR2 is ANQGSEA.

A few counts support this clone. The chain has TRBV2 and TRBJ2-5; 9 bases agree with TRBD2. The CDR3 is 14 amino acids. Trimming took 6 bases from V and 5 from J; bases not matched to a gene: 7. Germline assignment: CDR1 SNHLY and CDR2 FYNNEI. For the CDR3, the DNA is TGTGCCAGCAGGAAGGTAGCGGGAGCGGAGACCCAGTACTTC. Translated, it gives CASRKVAGAETQYF.

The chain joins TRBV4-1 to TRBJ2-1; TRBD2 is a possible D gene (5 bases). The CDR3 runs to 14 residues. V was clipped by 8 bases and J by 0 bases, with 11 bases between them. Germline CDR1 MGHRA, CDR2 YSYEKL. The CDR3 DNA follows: TGCGCCAGCCGCGGGTATAGCTCCTACAATGAGCAGTTCTTC. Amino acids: CASRGYSSYNEQFF.

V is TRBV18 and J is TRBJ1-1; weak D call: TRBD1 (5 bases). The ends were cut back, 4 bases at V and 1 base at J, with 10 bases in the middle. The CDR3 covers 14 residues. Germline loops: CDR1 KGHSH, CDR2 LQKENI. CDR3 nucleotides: TGTGCCAGCTCACTTGGACACCCGAACACTGAAGCTTTCTTT. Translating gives CASSLGHPNTEAFF.

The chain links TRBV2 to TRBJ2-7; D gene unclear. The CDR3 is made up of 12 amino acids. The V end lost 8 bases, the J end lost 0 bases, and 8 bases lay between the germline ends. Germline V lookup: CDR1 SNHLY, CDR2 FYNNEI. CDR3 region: CASSSSSYEQYF. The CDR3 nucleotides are TGTGCCAGCTCCTCCAGCTCCTACGAGCAGTACTTC.